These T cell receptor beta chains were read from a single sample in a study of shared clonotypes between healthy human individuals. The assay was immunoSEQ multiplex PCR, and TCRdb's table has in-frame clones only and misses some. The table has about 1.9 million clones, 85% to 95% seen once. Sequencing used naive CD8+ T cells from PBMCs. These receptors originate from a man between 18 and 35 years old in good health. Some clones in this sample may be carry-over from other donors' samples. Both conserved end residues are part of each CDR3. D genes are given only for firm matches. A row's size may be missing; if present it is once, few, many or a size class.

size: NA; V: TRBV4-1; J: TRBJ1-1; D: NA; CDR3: CASSQDFTGTNTEAFF; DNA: TGCGCCAGCAGCCAAGACTTTACAGGGACGAACACTGAAGCTTTCTTT
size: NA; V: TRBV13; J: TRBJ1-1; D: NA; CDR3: CASSRIGTGDTEAFF; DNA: TGTGCCAGCAGCCGTATAGGGACGGGAGACACTGAAGCTTTCTTT
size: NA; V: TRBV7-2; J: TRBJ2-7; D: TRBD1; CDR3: CASSSRDRSSYEQYF; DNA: TGTGCCAGCAGCTCCCGGGACAGGTCCTCCTACGAGCAGTACTTC
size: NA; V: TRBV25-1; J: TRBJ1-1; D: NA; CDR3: CASSEYNTEAFF; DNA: TGTGCCAGCAGTGAATACAACACTGAAGCTTTCTTT
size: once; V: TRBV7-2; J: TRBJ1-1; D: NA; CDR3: CASSLAWANTEAFF; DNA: TGTGCCAGCAGCTTAGCTTGGGCTAACACTGAAGCTTTCTTT
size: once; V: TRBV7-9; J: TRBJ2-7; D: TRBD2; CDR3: CASSSGLAVYEQYF; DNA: TGTGCCAGCAGCTCGGGACTAGCGGTTTACGAGCAGTACTTC
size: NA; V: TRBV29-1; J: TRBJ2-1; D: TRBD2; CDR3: CSVEGLAGIYNEQFF; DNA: TGCAGCGTTGAAGGGCTAGCGGGGATCTACAATGAGCAGTTCTTC
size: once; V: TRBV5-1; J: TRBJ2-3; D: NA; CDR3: CASSLAPGRSIGGTDTQYF; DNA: TGCGCCAGCAGCTTGGCCCCGGGGCGTTCAATAGGGGGCACAGATACGCAGTATTTT
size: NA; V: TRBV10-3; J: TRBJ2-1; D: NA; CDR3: CAISYSSLSYNEQFF; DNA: TGTGCCATCAGTTACTCGTCCCTTTCCTACAATGAGCAGTTCTTC
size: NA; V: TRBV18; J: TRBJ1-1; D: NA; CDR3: CASSAFRDRAEAFF; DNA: TGTGCCAGCTCAGCCTTTAGGGATCGGGCTGAAGCTTTCTTT
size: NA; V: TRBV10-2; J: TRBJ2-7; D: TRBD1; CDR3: CASSVRQGVREQYF; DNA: TGCGCCAGCAGTGTTAGACAGGGGGTGCGTGAGCAGTACTTC
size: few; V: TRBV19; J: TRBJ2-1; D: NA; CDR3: CASTTLGGRSSYNEQFF; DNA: TGTGCCAGTACGACCCTGGGGGGGCGGAGCTCCTACAATGAGCAGTTCTTC
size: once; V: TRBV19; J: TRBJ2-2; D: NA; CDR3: CASSPPLTRAPNTGELFF; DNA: TGTGCCAGTAGTCCCCCGCTCACCCGGGCTCCGAACACCGGGGAGCTGTTTTTT
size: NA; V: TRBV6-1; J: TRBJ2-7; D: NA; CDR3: CASSWTATSTYEQYF; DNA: TGTGCCAGCAGTTGGACAGCCACGTCTACATACGAGCAGTACTTC